The sequence of this TCR beta chain was determined in a study of T cell repertoires in cytomegalovirus infection. Study-level background: Public signatures in TCR beta pointed to CMV infection and matching HLA type. Study results and limitations: Totalled public TCR beta family frequency picked out people who carried CMV plus the relevant HLA. There were HLA-C-restricted CMV-specific TCR beta clonotypes dominating the ex vivo response.

The CDR3 extends over 14 amino acids. The V end lost 3 bases, the J end lost 4 bases, and 10 bases lay between the germline ends. TCRdb re-called the reads through MiXCR, storing one row per CDR3 protein. The repertoire has around 630,000 distinct CDR3 sequences, 24% of them found once; the top ten carry roughly 8%. In this sample, this clonotype turned up many times. Its antigen remains unidentified. This sequence was found in a human donor in good health (CMV status not recorded). Some clones in this sample may be carry-over from other donors' samples. Source material: CD8+ T cells from PBMCs. This rearrangement joins TRBV12-3 or TRBV12-4 to TRBJ2-1; no clear D. The CDR3 nucleotides read TGTGCCAGCAGTTTCGGGCAGCTTTACAATGAGCAGTTCTTC. Translated: CASSFGQLYNEQFF.